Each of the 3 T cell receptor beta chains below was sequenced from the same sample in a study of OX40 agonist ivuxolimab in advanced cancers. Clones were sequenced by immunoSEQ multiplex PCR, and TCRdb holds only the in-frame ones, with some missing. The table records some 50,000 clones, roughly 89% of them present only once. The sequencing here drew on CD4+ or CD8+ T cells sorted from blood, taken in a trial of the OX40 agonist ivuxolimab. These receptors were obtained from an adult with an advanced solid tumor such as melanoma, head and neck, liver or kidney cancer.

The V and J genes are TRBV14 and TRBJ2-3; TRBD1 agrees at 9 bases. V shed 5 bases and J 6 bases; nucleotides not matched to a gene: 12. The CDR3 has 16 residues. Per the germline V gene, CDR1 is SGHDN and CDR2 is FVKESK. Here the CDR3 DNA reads TGTGCCAGCAGCGTCTACCAGGGACAGGGAGGGGATACGCAGTATTTT. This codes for CASSVYQGQGGDTQYF.

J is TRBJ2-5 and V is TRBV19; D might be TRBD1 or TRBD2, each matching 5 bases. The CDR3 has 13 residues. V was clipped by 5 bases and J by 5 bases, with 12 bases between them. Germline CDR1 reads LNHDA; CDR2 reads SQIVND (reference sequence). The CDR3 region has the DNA TGTGCCAGTAGTTGGGGCGGAGGTGAGACCCAGTACTTC. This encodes CASSWGGGETQYF.

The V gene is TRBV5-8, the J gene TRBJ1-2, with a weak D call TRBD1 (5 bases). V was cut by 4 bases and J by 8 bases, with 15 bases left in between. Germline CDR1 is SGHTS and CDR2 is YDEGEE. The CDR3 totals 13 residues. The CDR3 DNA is TGTGCCAGCAGCAATGAAGCAGGGTACGGCTACACCTTC. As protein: CASSNEAGYGYTF.